The clone carrying this T cell receptor beta chain was seen repeatedly, ten times or more. Trimming stripped 3 bases from V and 6 bases from J, with 12 bases between. The CDR3 is made up of 15 amino acids. Germline loops: CDR1 KGHSH, CDR2 LQKENI. TCRdb called the RACE reads again in MiXCR, with one record for every CDR3 protein. The profile shows approximately 100,000 distinct CDR3 sequences, roughly 11% of them singletons. The sample originates from a study of human T cells and chemical hapten exposure. Indicated time point: patch test 1, 2 weeks after DPC sensitization. Treatment meaning: therapeutic diphenylcyclopropenone sensitization with weekly scalp DPC.

The specimen comprised whole blood, sampled in connection with sensitization to the hapten diphenylcyclopropenone (DPC). The clonotype originates from a middle-aged woman with alopecia areata. Some clones in this sample may be carry-over from other donors' samples. The chain couples TRBV18 to TRBJ1-6; D unclear. In DNA form, the CDR3 reads TGTGCCAGCTCACCTGATAGGCCAAGTAATTCACCCCTCCACTTT. Its translation: CASSPDRPSNSPLHF.